This T cell receptor (beta chain) stems from a study of T cell changes during pregnancy in multiple sclerosis. The assay was immunoSEQ multiplex PCR, and TCRdb's table has in-frame clones only and misses some. The sample has about 57,000 clones, around 90% seen once; the top ten hold roughly 0.2%. Germline V gene lookup returns CDR1 SGHRS and CDR2 YFSETQ. The CDR3 covers 15 residues. Trimming took 1 base from V and 1 from J; bases not matched to a gene: 2. The J gene is TRBJ2-5, the V gene TRBV5-1; 9 positions match TRBD2. Sequenced here: CD4+ T cells from peripheral blood mononuclear cells, sampled in the second trimester of pregnancy. The clonotype was recovered from a female donor with multiple sclerosis, enrolled in a pregnancy study. CDR3 nucleotide sequence: TGCGCCAGCAGCTTGCCTAGCGGGGTCCAAGAGACCCAGTACTTC. This codes for CASSLPSGVQETQYF.